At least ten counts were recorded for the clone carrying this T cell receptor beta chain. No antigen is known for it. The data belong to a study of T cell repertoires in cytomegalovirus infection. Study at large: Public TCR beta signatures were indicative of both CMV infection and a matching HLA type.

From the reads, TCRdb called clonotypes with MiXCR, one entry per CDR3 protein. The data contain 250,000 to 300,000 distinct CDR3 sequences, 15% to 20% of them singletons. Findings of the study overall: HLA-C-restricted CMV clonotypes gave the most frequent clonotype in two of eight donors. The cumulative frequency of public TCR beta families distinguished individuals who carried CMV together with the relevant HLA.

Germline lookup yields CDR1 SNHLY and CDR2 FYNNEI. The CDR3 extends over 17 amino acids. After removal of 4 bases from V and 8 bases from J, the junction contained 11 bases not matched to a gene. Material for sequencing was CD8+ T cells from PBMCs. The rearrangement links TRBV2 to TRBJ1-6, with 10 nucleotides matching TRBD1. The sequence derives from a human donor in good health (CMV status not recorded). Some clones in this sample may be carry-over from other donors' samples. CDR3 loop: CASSGGTGAFLYSPLHF. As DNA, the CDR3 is TGTGCCAGCAGTGGCGGGACAGGGGCTTTTTTGTATTCACCCCTCCACTTT.